This TCR beta chain was captured in a study of shared clonotypes between healthy human individuals. In the naive CD8 group, cells lacked CD45RO and were positively selected for CCR7, so terminally differentiated effector memory CD45RA+ cells were left out. Notes on the study in general: It was the non-shared clonotypes that had lower generation probabilities than clonotypes shared by all four donors.

The V gene lost 2 bases and the J gene lost 2 bases, with 7 bases spanning the gap. Germline V CDR1 and CDR2: ENHRY, SYGVKD. This CDR3 contains 14 residues. Generated by immunoSEQ multiplex PCR, the TCRdb table keeps only in-frame clones and is missing some. The table has fewer than 1 million clones, around 96% seen once. Details on this clone: Its antigen remains unidentified.

Sequenced input: naive CD8+ T cells sorted from blood. The chain joins TRBV10-3 to TRBJ1-5; no firm D call. The TCR sequence derives from a man younger than 40 in good health. The CDR3 spells CAISEGRGNQPQHF. The CDR3 nucleotides are TGTGCCATCAGTGAGGGCAGAGGCAATCAGCCCCAGCATTTT.